This T cell receptor (beta chain) was captured in a study of CD8 T cells in Susac syndrome. Whole-study results and caveats: As the study acknowledged, the number of individuals who were part of its TCR sequencing and HLA analysis was relatively small.

Worth noting for this clonotype: The antigen is undetermined.

Reverse transcription of roughly 0.45 to 1 ug RNA was performed with random hexamers. With immunoSEQ multiplex PCR, TCR beta CDR3 was amplified across 54 Vbeta and 13 Jbeta. MiXCR was run by TCRdb on the immunoSEQ multiplex PCR reads, yielding one entry per CDR3 protein. The sample yields roughly 180,000 distinct CDR3 sequences, about 95% seen once. The CD8+ and CD4+ T cells were negatively isolated, with the TEMRA cells enriched by FACS. The V end lost 3 bases, the J end lost 8 bases, and 14 bases lay between the germline ends. Germline CDR1 DFQATT, CDR2 SNEGSKA (reference sequence). CDR3 length: 13 residues.

This TCR was recovered from a human donor in good health. The chain has TRBV20-1 and TRBJ2-1; D is possibly TRBD2 (5 bases). Material: CD4+ T cells from PBMCs. CDR3 region: CSAREDYSHEQFF. The CDR3 DNA is TGCAGTGCTAGGGAGGATTACTCTCATGAGCAGTTCTTC.